Below are 7 T cell receptor beta chains sequenced from a single sample in a study of T cells in Graves' hyperthyroidism and ophthalmopathy. There were TCR beta CDR3 regions amplified from RNA transcripts. Initially, a first-round RT-PCR of the TCR CDR3 employed the HTBI primer set. TCRdb re-derived calls from the multiplex PCR reads in MiXCR, one entry per CDR3 protein. The sample contains 600,000 or so distinct CDR3 sequences, 11% to 15% of which appear only once. Sequencing was carried out using blood. All receptors come from a young woman with Graves' ophthalmopathy.

This clonotype appeared many times. The chain has TRBV7-9 and TRBJ2-3, with no clear D. Germline V gene data show CDR1 as SEHNR and CDR2 as FQNEAQ (reference sequence). V shed 3 bases and J shed 5 bases, with 6 bases lying between them. The CDR3 has 12 amino acids. The CDR3: CASSFPGDTQYF. The CDR3 DNA is TGTGCCAGCAGCTTCCCAGGAGATACGCAGTATTTT.

This clonotype was observed many times. This chain joins TRBV28 and TRBJ2-5; 10 bases match TRBD1. Germline assignment: CDR1 MDHEN and CDR2 SYDVKM. The length of the CDR3 is 16 residues. The V gene end was trimmed by 6 bases and the J gene end by 3 bases; junction bases not matched to a gene: 10. The CDR3, as DNA: TGTGCCAGCAGCCTATTAGGACAGGGGGGTAAAGAGACCCAGTACTTC. This encodes CASSLLGQGGKETQYF.

This clonotype was seen ten or more times. The chain joins TRBV28 to TRBJ1-2, with 10 bases fitting TRBD1. Looked up from germline, CDR1 is MDHEN and CDR2 is SYDVKM. With 5 bases clipped from V and 5 bases from J, the junction kept 5 bases outside the gene matches. The CDR3 is 14 amino acids. The CDR3 nucleotides are TGTGCCAGCAGTAGACAGGACAGGGGGTATGGCTACACCTTC. Protein: CASSRQDRGYGYTF.

V gene TRBV5-6 combines with J gene TRBJ2-3, with 9 bases that match TRBD2. CDR1 SGHDT and CDR2 YYEEEE come from the germline V gene. Trimming took 0 bases from V and 6 from J; bases not matched to a gene: 8. The CDR3 is 16 amino acids. CDR3: CASSLASAGGPDTQYF. The CDR3 DNA reads TGTGCCAGCAGCTTGGCCTCGGCGGGAGGGCCCGATACGCAGTATTTT.

At least ten counts were recorded for this clonotype. The rearrangement joins TRBV18 to TRBJ1-2; a possible D gene is TRBD1 (6 bases). CDR1 is KGHSH, CDR2 LQKENI, per germline. Trimming removed 7 bases from V and 10 bases from J, with 19 bases in between. The CDR3 runs 13 residues. CDR3 region: CASFIRGGQAYTF. CDR3 nucleotides: TGTGCCAGCTTCATCAGAGGGGGGCAGGCCTACACCTTC.

This clonotype was observed many times. The chain couples TRBV28 to TRBJ1-2; D unclear. The ends were cut back, 6 bases at V and 0 bases at J, with 8 bases in the middle. The germline V gene encodes CDR1 MDHEN and CDR2 SYDVKM. The CDR3 length is 13 residues. The CDR3 loop is CASRQRANYGYTF. CDR3 bases: TGTGCCAGCAGGCAGAGAGCTAACTATGGCTACACCTTC.

This clonotype appeared a few times. The rearrangement uses TRBV3-1 and TRBJ1-5, with 8 bases matching TRBD1. The CDR3 loop spans 15 amino acids. The germline V gene has CDR1 LGHDT and CDR2 YNNKEL (reference sequence). After removal of 4 bases from V and 6 bases from J, the junction contained 8 bases not matched to a gene. The CDR3 sequence is CASSRGQADSQPQHF. The CDR3 bases are TGTGCCAGCAGCCGGGGACAGGCCGATTCTCAGCCCCAGCATTTT.